This TCR beta chain is drawn from a study of OX40 agonist ivuxolimab in advanced cancers. Points from the study as a whole: Some nonresponders likewise displayed low normalized T-cell clonal expansion.

The CDR3 is made up of 11 amino acids. Germline CDR1 reads MNHEY; CDR2 reads SVGAGI. The V end was cut by 2 bases, the J end by 5 bases, with 2 bases between. The data were produced by immunoSEQ multiplex PCR, yet TCRdb's version contains in-frame clones alone and is incomplete. The sample holds 95,000 to 150,000 clones, 75% to 90% seen once. This clone was seen a handful of times. No antigen is known for it. V usage is TRBV6-5 and J usage is TRBJ2-3; no clear D gene. This receptor was identified in an adult with an advanced solid tumor such as melanoma, head and neck, liver or kidney cancer. The sample here was CD4+ or CD8+ T cells sorted from blood, taken in a trial of the OX40 agonist ivuxolimab. The CDR3 region is CASSYGDTQYF. CDR3 bases: TGTGCCAGCAGTTACGGAGATACGCAGTATTTT.